These 6 T cell receptor beta chains originate from one sample sequenced in a study of CD8 T cells in Susac syndrome. Random hexamers were used to reverse transcribe the RNA input (about 0.45 to 1 ug). TCRdb ran MiXCR on the immunoSEQ multiplex PCR reads and lists one entry per CDR3 protein. The sample has approximately 200,000 distinct CDR3 sequences, about 95% seen once. The sample was CD4+ T cells from PBMCs. These receptors came from a human donor with multiple sclerosis.

The chain is built from TRBV20-1 and TRBJ2-1; 12 bases are shared with TRBD2. CDR1 is DFQATT and CDR2 is SNEGSKA in the germline V gene (reference sequence). There are 15 residues in the CDR3. Trimming cost V 1 base and J 10 bases; bases outside gene matches: 8. The DNA of the CDR3 is TGCAGTGCTAGAGTATGGAGACTAGCGGGGGAGGAGCAGTTCTTC. This sequence encodes CSARVWRLAGEEQFF.

The gene calls are TRBV4-1 and TRBJ2-5; D possibly matches TRBD1 or TRBD2 (5 bases each). The V end lost 4 bases, the J end lost 1 base, and 13 bases lay between the germline ends. The CDR3 is 15 amino acids. Looked up from germline, CDR1 is MGHRA and CDR2 is YSYEKL. The CDR3 region is CASSPDQGPQETQYF. CDR3 sequence (DNA): TGCGCCAGCAGCCCTGACCAGGGACCCCAAGAGACCCAGTACTTC.

The chain recombines TRBV20-1 with TRBJ1-2; D is possibly TRBD1 (5 bases). This CDR3 region has 14 residues. Germline values: CDR1 DFQATT, CDR2 SNEGSKA (reference sequence). V lost 6 bases to trimming and J lost 8 bases, with 22 bases between them. Written as DNA, the CDR3 is TGCAGTGCCGCCCCCGGACCGGGGACGGACGGCTACACCTTC. It codes for CSAAPGPGTDGYTF.

The rearrangement links TRBV3-1 to TRBJ1-2; D unresolved. V lost 5 bases to trimming and J lost 8 bases, with 18 bases between them. This CDR3 is 14 amino acids long. Germline V gene lookup returns CDR1 LGHDT and CDR2 YNNKEL (reference sequence). The CDR3 loop reads CASSENINHYGYTF. CDR3 coding DNA: TGTGCCAGCAGCGAGAACATCAACCATTACGGCTACACCTTC.

The chain links TRBV20-1 to TRBJ2-1, with 7 bases that match TRBD2. Per germline, CDR1 DFQATT and CDR2 SNEGSKA (reference sequence). The J segment lost 4 bases and the V segment lost 2 bases, leaving 2 bases of the junction unmatched. CDR3 length: 13 residues. This CDR3 reads CSARSSGYNEQFF. CDR3 coding DNA: TGCAGTGCTAGATCTAGCGGATACAATGAGCAGTTCTTC.

The V gene is TRBV29-1, the J gene TRBJ2-1; D tentatively fits TRBD1 or TRBD2 (6 bases each). This CDR3 has 12 amino acids. From germline, CDR1 is SQVTM and CDR2 ANQGSEA. Trimming shortened V by 2 bases and J by 10 bases, and 12 bases separated the two germline ends. CDR3 coding DNA: TGCAGCGTTGAAAAGGGGGGCTGGGAGCAGTTCTTC. This codes for CSVEKGGWEQFF.